This TCR beta chain was profiled in a study of blood T cells in healthy people across ages. Whole-study findings and limits: TCR beta diversity was tightly associated with the proportion of naive T cells.

With a J-beta primer mix and a sample-barcoded 5' primer, a second PCR ran 7 to 11 cycles. Using its own MiXCR run on the 5' RACE reads, TCRdb lists one record per CDR3 protein. This sample has about 840,000 distinct CDR3 sequences, with just under 30% found just once. This clonotype has ten or more counts. What it binds is not known. CDR1 SGHTA and CDR2 FQGNSA come from the germline V gene. With 5 bases removed from V and 4 bases from J, the gap between germline ends came to 6 bases. CDR3 size: 12 residues. The same data also contributed to another study, on T cells of mothers and their children.

The TCR was taken from a woman between 35 and 50 years old in good health. The material sequenced was blood. V is TRBV7-2 and J is TRBJ2-1, with D unclear. CDR3 protein: CASSVYYNEQFF. CDR3 in DNA: TGTGCCAGCAGCGTCTATTACAATGAGCAGTTCTTC.